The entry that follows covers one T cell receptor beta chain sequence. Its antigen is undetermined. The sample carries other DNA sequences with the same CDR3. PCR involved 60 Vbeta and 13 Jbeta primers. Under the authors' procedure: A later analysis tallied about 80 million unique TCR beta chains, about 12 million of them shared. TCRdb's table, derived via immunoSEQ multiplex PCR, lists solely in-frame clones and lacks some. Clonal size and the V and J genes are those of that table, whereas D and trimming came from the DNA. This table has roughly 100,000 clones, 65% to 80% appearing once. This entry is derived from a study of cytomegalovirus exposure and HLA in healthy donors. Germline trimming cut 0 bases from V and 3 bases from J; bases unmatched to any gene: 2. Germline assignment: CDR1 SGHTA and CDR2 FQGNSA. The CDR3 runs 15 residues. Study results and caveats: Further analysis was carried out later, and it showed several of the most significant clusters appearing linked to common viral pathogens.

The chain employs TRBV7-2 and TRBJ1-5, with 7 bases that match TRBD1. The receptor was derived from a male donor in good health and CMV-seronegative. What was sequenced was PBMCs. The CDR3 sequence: CASSLATGNNQPQHF. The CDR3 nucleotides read TGTGCCAGCAGCTTAGCGACAGGGAACAATCAGCCCCAGCATTTT.